These 25 T cell receptor beta chains came from one sample sequenced in a study of blood T cell repertoires in COVID-19. Assay used: immunoSEQ multiplex PCR; TCRdb lists only in-frame clones, some missing. The sample has approximately 68,000 clones, more than 80% seen once. Material for sequencing was peripheral blood. The source of these receptors is a woman older than 75 with active or convalescent COVID-19.

The chain combines TRBV2 with TRBJ2-3; D gene ambiguous. CDR1 SNHLY and CDR2 FYNNEI come from the germline V gene. The CDR3 contains 14 residues. The V end lost 7 bases, the J end lost 2 bases, and 13 bases lay between the germline ends. This CDR3 reads CASILRSVTDTQYF. CDR3 in DNA: TGTGCCAGCATCCTCCGTTCGGTCACAGATACGCAGTATTTT. Filled out from reference TRBV2 and TRBJ2-3, the complete variable domain reads EPEVTQTPSHQVTQMGQEVILRCVPISNHLYFYWYRQILGQKVEFLVSFYNNEISEKSEIFDDQFSVERPDGSNFTLKIRSTKLEDSAMYFCASILRSVTDTQYFGPGTRLTVL.

V is TRBV5-4 and J is TRBJ1-5, with D possibly matching TRBD1 (5 bases). V was cut by 3 bases and J by 0 bases, with 10 bases left in between. The CDR3 runs 15 residues. CDR1 and CDR2 from the germline V gene are SGHNT and YYREEE (reference sequence). Here the CDR3 DNA reads TGTGCCAGCAGCTGGGGCGGGGGTAGCAATCAGCCCCAGCATTTT. Translating it yields CASSWGGGSNQPQHF.

The chain joins TRBV10-3 to TRBJ1-5; no clear D. The CDR3 covers 14 residues. Germline loops: CDR1 ENHRY, CDR2 SYGVKD. V was clipped by 10 bases and J by 0 bases, with 13 bases between them. The CDR3 loop reads CAKTTPDSNQPQHF. CDR3 bases: TGTGCCAAAACAACACCAGATAGCAATCAGCCCCAGCATTTT.

This chain links TRBV7-9 with TRBJ1-1, with unresolved D. The CDR3 spans 16 residues. V gave up 5 bases and J gave up 1 base, with 17 bases separating them. Per the germline V gene, CDR1 is SEHNR and CDR2 is FQNEAQ (reference sequence). CDR3 coding DNA: TGTGCCAGCAGCCCGGACGGAACTAGCCCGAACACTGAAGCTTTCTTT. This sequence encodes CASSPDGTSPNTEAFF.

The CDR3 sequence: CASSIGGGGLQETQYF. Here the CDR3 DNA reads TGTGCCAGTAGTATAGGTGGCGGGGGGCTTCAAGAGACCCAGTACTTC. The chain uses TRBV19 and TRBJ2-5; 8 bases are shared with TRBD2. The germline V gene encodes CDR1 LNHDA and CDR2 SQIVND (reference sequence). After removal of 1 base from V and 2 bases from J, the junction contained 6 bases not matched to a gene. The CDR3 consists of 16 residues.

DNA for the CDR3: TGTGCCAGCAGCCCGTCACTAGCGGGGGGGATGGAGACCCAGTACTTC. Amino acid sequence: CASSPSLAGGMETQYF. The chain joins TRBV9 to TRBJ2-5; 13 nucleotides agree with TRBD2. The V and J ends lost 4 bases and 5 bases, in that order; junction bases with no gene match: 8. Looked up from germline, CDR1 is SGDLS and CDR2 is YYNGEE. The CDR3 totals 16 residues.

DNA for the CDR3: TGCGCCAGCAGCTTTGGGGACACCTCTAGCACAGATACGCAGTATTTT. Protein: CASSFGDTSSTDTQYF. The J gene is TRBJ2-3, the V gene TRBV5-1; D is possibly TRBD1 (6 bases). The CDR3 is 16 amino acids. Trimming took off 2 bases at V and 0 bases at J, with 13 bases between the two ends. CDR1 SGHRS and CDR2 YFSETQ come from the germline V gene.

The chain recombines TRBV12-2 with TRBJ1-1; the table's D gene call, TRBD1, was not cross checked with the DNA. TRBV12-2 is tagged as a pseudogene. The CDR3 is 13 residues long. The CDR3 DNA sequence: TGTGCAAGTCGCTTAGCCGACAGGAGGAAAGCTTTCTTT. Residues: CASRLADRRKAFF.

The chain has TRBV18 and TRBJ1-2, with 8 bases aligning to TRBD1. Looked up from germline, CDR1 is KGHSH and CDR2 is LQKENI. With 8 bases clipped from V and 8 bases from J, the junction kept 7 bases outside the gene matches. The CDR3 is made up of 12 amino acids. The CDR3 is CASAGGAFGYTF. CDR3 DNA: TGTGCCAGCGCAGGGGGCGCGTTCGGCTACACCTTC.

The V call is TRBV3-1 (or the pseudogene TRBV3-2), the J call TRBJ2-7, with 11 bases matching TRBD1. The CDR3 runs 16 residues. Per germline, CDR1 LGHDT and CDR2 YNNKEL (reference sequence). The V and J ends lost 3 bases and 2 bases, in that order; junction bases with no gene match: 6. This CDR3 is CASSHTVGQGAYEQYF. The CDR3 DNA is TGTGCCAGCAGCCACACCGTGGGACAGGGGGCCTACGAGCAGTACTTC.

This sequence joins TRBV7-9 and TRBJ1-1; D might be TRBD1 (5 bases). The CDR3 runs 14 residues. Per the germline V gene, CDR1 is SEHNR and CDR2 is FQNEAQ (reference sequence). V was trimmed by 2 bases and J by 5 bases, leaving 12 bases between them. CDR3 sequence (DNA): TGTGCCAGCAGCTTATCTCAGGGAAGGACTGAAGCTTTCTTT. This sequence encodes CASSLSQGRTEAFF.

This clone is a singleton in its sample. The J gene is TRBJ1-1, the V gene TRBV12-3 or TRBV12-4, with 9 bases matching TRBD1. J gave up 11 bases and V 6 bases, and 10 bases lay outside the gene matches. CDR3 length equals 13 residues. The DNA for the CDR3 is TGTGCCAGCAGCCTACAGGGGGCCGGGCGCGCTTTCTTT. Translation: CASSLQGAGRAFF.

CDR3 bases: TGTGCCAGCAGCCCTCCCGGACAGGGAGTAAGGGGCTACACCTTC. Protein: CASSPPGQGVRGYTF. The chain joins TRBV7-9 to TRBJ1-2; TRBD1 matches 8 bases. Germline values: CDR1 SEHNR, CDR2 FQNEAQ (reference sequence). The CDR3 length is 15 residues. V was pared by 5 bases and J by 8 bases, with 13 bases of the junction left unmatched.

This rearrangement joins TRBV2 to TRBJ2-1; 8 nucleotides agree with TRBD2. This CDR3 has 13 amino acids. The germline V gene has CDR1 SNHLY and CDR2 FYNNEI. Germline trimming cut 9 bases from V and 4 bases from J; bases unmatched to any gene: 5. CDR3 bases: TGTGCCAGAACGGGACTAGAGTACAATGAGCAGTTCTTC. Protein product: CARTGLEYNEQFF.

This clone occurred a few times. The chain employs TRBV25-1 and TRBJ2-1, with D possibly matching TRBD2 (6 bases). CDR1 and CDR2 (germline): MGHDK, SYGVNS. V dropped 4 bases and J dropped 2 bases, with 15 bases sitting between them. The CDR3 runs 16 residues. The CDR3 protein is CASSGLLAETYNEQFF. The CDR3 DNA follows: TGTGCCAGCAGTGGACTTTTAGCGGAAACCTACAATGAGCAGTTCTTC.

With regard to this clone: This specimen includes other DNA sequences encoding the same CDR3. The CDR3: CASSLVAGASTDTQYF. CDR3 DNA: TGTGCCAGCAGCTTAGTAGCGGGTGCTAGCACAGATACGCAGTATTTT. The chain links TRBV7-8 to TRBJ2-3; 7 bases are a match to TRBD2. V gave up 1 base and J gave up 0 bases; unmatched junction bases: 4. The CDR3 spans 16 residues. Germline V gene sequence: CDR1 SGHVS, CDR2 FQNEAQ.

This chain connects TRBV2 to TRBJ2-1; 7 nucleotides line up with TRBD1. CDR1 SNHLY and CDR2 FYNNEI come from the germline V gene. The V segment lost 6 bases and the J segment 0 bases; nucleotides outside the gene matches: 20. CDR3 length equals 20 residues. The CDR3 region has the DNA TGTGCCAGCAGCCCCAGTCGGATCGCAACAGGGGAGAGCTCCTACAATGAGCAGTTCTTC. Translated: CASSPSRIATGESSYNEQFF.

This sequence joins TRBV6-5 and TRBJ2-7; 9 positions match TRBD1. The CDR3 runs to 15 residues. CDR1 and CDR2 from the germline V gene are MNHEY and SVGAGI. V trimming: 2 bases; J trimming: 4 bases; junction bases outside the gene matches: 6. As DNA, the CDR3 is TGTGCCAGCAGTTACAGGGGGACAGGGCGGTACGAGCAGTACTTC. Residues: CASSYRGTGRYEQYF.

The chain links TRBV5-8 to TRBJ1-5; no clear D. The CDR3 runs to 13 residues. Germline V gene sequence: CDR1 SGHTS, CDR2 YDEGEE. V shed 4 bases and J shed 4 bases, with 9 bases lying between them. For the CDR3, the DNA is TGTGCCAGCAGCCGAGCCCGGAATCAGCCCCAGCATTTT. Its translation is CASSRARNQPQHF.

This clone was seen only once. The V call is TRBV27, the J call TRBJ2-1; 11 bases fit TRBD2. J gave up 6 bases and V 4 bases, and 8 bases lay outside the gene matches. Germline CDR1 is MNHEY and CDR2 is SMNVEV (reference sequence). This CDR3 region has 16 residues. CDR3 region: CASSSTPSGGTNEQFF. The CDR3, as DNA: TGTGCCAGCAGTTCAACACCTAGCGGGGGGACCAATGAGCAGTTCTTC.

The V gene is TRBV11-2, the J gene TRBJ2-5; no reliable D call. V was pared by 5 bases and J by 5 bases, with 12 bases between. In germline, CDR1 is SGHAT, CDR2 FQNNGV. The CDR3 contains 13 residues. The CDR3 DNA sequence: TGTGCCAGCAGCCCCGAGACACACGAGACCCAGTACTTC. It is translated as CASSPETHETQYF.

This chain uses TRBV21-1 with TRBJ2-1; the listed D gene, TRBD1, was not tested against the DNA. TRBV21-1 is a pseudogene. CDR3 size: 14 residues. The CDR3, as DNA: TGTGCCAGCAGCAAATGCGACAGTAACAATGAGCAGTTCTTC. As protein: CASSKCDSNNEQFF.

In regard to this clone: Since the CDR3 does not end with the conserved phenylalanine or tryptophan, this likely comes from a read error. No DNA is shown, since the ends of the CDR3 on it are uncertain; the CDR3 is the one TCRdb lists. The CDR3: CASSLWGRKEALGPSS. The chain recombines TRBV5-4 with TRBJ1-2; the table names TRBD1, a call not compared with the DNA. The CDR3 numbers 16 amino acids, ends counted. Germline CDR1 reads SGHNT; CDR2 reads YYREEE (reference sequence).

This rearrangement joins TRBV5-4 to TRBJ2-7; D unclear. The germline V gene encodes CDR1 SGHNT and CDR2 YYREEE (reference sequence). This CDR3 spans 15 amino acids. Trimming removed 0 bases at V and 2 bases at J, with 12 bases between. This CDR3 is CASSLDGLNPYEQYF. CDR3 in DNA: TGTGCCAGCAGCTTGGATGGGCTAAACCCCTACGAGCAGTACTTC. The full variable domain, in which reference TRBV5-4 and TRBJ2-7 provide the parts outside the CDR3, is ETGVTQSPTHLIKTRGQQVTLRCSSQSGHNTVSWYQQALGQGPQFIFQYYREEENGRGNFPPRFSGLQFPNYSSELNVNALELDDSALYLCASSLDGLNPYEQYFGPGTRLTVT.

The chain joins TRBV9 to TRBJ1-1, with D unresolved. Germline CDR1 and CDR2: SGDLS and YYNGEE. CDR3 size: 12 residues. The V gene lost 7 bases and the J gene lost 1 base, with 8 bases spanning the gap. The CDR3 DNA is TGTGCCAGCGGCCGACAGAACACTGAAGCTTTCTTT. Protein: CASGRQNTEAFF.